The present TCR beta chain was sequenced within a study of beta chain features in type 1 diabetes. Every isolated RNA sample was fully reverse transcribed, so sequencing captured expressed TCRB transcripts. Reads from naive, central memory and regulatory T cell samples averaged around 3.7 million. Assay used: immunoSEQ multiplex PCR; TCRdb lists only in-frame clones, some missing. Of approximately 150,000 clones in the sample, 63% are singletons; the top ten hold about 0.1%. Notes on the study in general: Cells carrying high TCR expression could end up over-represented when cDNA is sequenced. Moderate but significant shortening of TCRB CDR3s was recorded in all four CD4+ subsets from Type 1 diabetes patients. Any PCR bias toward short templates would affect both groups alike.

This clone has more than one count but fewer than ten. No antigen is known for it. J gave up 2 bases and V 7 bases, and 7 bases lay outside the gene matches. CDR1 and CDR2 (germline): MGHDK, SYGVNS. This CDR3 spans 16 amino acids. Input material: naive CD4+ T cells from blood. The chain employs TRBV25-1 and TRBJ2-5; 13 bases align to TRBD2. The source is a man aged 30 to 45 with type 1 diabetes. The DNA for the CDR3 is TGTGCCAGCACCCTTTCGGGACTAGCGGGGCAAGAGACCCAGTACTTC. Translated: CASTLSGLAGQETQYF.